This T cell receptor (beta chain) comes out of a study of blood T cells in healthy people across ages (dated by TCRdb to the mid-2010s). With respect to the entire study: In model experiments, template switching captured about one uniquely barcoded TCR beta cDNA molecule for every two T cells. Using deep sequencing normalized with unique cDNA molecular identifiers, the study measured how TCR beta repertoire diversity changes with age. Donors were grouped into four age groups: young (average roughly 15 years), middle-aged (approximately 41), aged (around 62) and long-lived (82). To avoid experimental bias, donors of different ages were distributed randomly across sequencing lanes. The study analyzed two additional independent replicas of 1 million unique cDNA reads from the same blood draw for two donors, one aged 18 to 30 and one aged 80 or older. Beyond this particular receptor, the publication reports: The CMV infection status of donors was not known, potentially confounding age-related changes in expanded clonotypes. As age increased, observed TCR beta diversity per million T cells dropped in a roughly linear way, and a significant reduction was already evident by age roughly 40. Observed TCR beta diversity correlated strongly with the percentage of naive T cells measured by flow cytometry. Bulk unsorted PBMC profiling prevented conclusive comparison of naive and antigen-experienced compartments. The long-lived group showed more naive CD4+ T cells, fewer expanded clones and increased TCR diversity than the aged group, suggesting age selection. Estimates of total diversity based on one million sequenced T cells were regarded as lower bounds and as underestimates.

The protocol used for the library was 5' RACE. Sequencing instrument: Illumina HiSeq 2500. The second PCR ran for about 6 to 12 cycles and used a J-beta primer mix along with a sample-barcoded 5' primer. A template-switch 5' adaptor carrying 12 random nucleotides introduced a unique molecular identifier onto each TCR beta cDNA molecule. Each sample yielded at least 2.5 million CDR3-containing paired-end reads. The Mint cDNA synthesis kit, primed by a TRBC-specific oligonucleotide, was used to synthesize first-strand cDNA from all RNA. Following uracil-DNA glycosylase treatment, a first 18-cycle PCR with universal primers M1SS and BC2_uni_R was performed on all cDNA. Turning to the authors' computational methods: For normalization, 1 million high-quality reads, each with a distinct molecular identifier, were randomly selected from each sample. Instead of being binned into consensus sequences, reads that shared molecular identifiers were thrown out. MiTCR, with a Q25 quality threshold and the strictest error-elimination algorithm, was used for CDR3 identification, clonotype clustering and error correction. A nonparametric unseen species model with Euler transformation was used to estimate a lower bound on total TCR beta diversity. Using fastp at Q25 and MiXCR, TCRdb reprocessed the public reads and kept productive beta chains. Entries are consolidated by CDR3 protein sequence, retaining the most common genes and DNA. The V and J calls and clone size come from TCRdb's table, not from the authors' own analysis. This sample holds some 900,000 distinct CDR3 sequences; about 44% were observed only once. Of the sample, roughly 13% falls within the top ten clones.

Of note for this clonotype: The specificity of this receptor is unknown. No qualities accompany the bases; no much larger clone lies one base away.

Trimming takes 2 bases from V and 4 bases from J, and the germline ends sit 14 bases apart. The CDR3 runs 16 residues from the cysteine to the phenylalanine. The sequence is cut down to CDR3 DNA, 48 bases in frame from base 1. Based on the germline V gene, the CDR1 and CDR2 sequences are LGHNA and YNFKEQ. The 35 to 40 donors, aged roughly 6 to 95 years, were systemically healthy Caucasian individuals from Russia. Each donor gave ten milliliters of peripheral blood, collected into EDTA-treated Vacutainer tubes. Ficoll-Paque density-gradient centrifugation was used to isolate PBMCs, with at least 6 million obtained per sample. Trizol reagent was used to extract total RNA from the PBMCs, yielding at least 6 micrograms per sample. The percentages of naive CD45RAhigh/CD27high T cells were determined by flow cytometry on a PBMC aliquot from every donor.

The TCR comes from a man in his thirties or forties in good health. In this chain, TRBV4-2 is recombined with TRBJ1-4, with the D segment identity uncertain. Sequenced sample: blood. The encoded CDR3 is CASSQPYPERNEKLFF. The DNA is as follows: TGTGCCAGCAGCCAACCCTACCCGGAACGTAATGAAAAACTGTTTTTT.